This entry features one T cell receptor (beta chain) sequence. The sample originates from a study of cytomegalovirus exposure and HLA in healthy donors. The PCR used 60 Vbeta and 13 Jbeta primers. The table came from immunoSEQ multiplex PCR; TCRdb's copy has only in-frame clones and leaves some out. The sample lists 85,000 to 100,000 clones, over 60% occurring once. This receptor was taken from a male donor in good health and CMV-seropositive. Sequencing was performed on PBMCs.

Here the CDR3 DNA reads TGTGCCAGCAGGCCCGGGGGAGGAGGCACAGATACGCAGTATTTT. Residues: CASRPGGGGTDTQYF. The gene calls are TRBV5-4 and TRBJ2-3, with D tentatively TRBD2 (6 bases). Germline V gives CDR1 SGHNT, CDR2 YYREEE (reference sequence). The CDR3 contains 15 residues. V was clipped by 5 bases and J by 1 base, with 14 bases between them.